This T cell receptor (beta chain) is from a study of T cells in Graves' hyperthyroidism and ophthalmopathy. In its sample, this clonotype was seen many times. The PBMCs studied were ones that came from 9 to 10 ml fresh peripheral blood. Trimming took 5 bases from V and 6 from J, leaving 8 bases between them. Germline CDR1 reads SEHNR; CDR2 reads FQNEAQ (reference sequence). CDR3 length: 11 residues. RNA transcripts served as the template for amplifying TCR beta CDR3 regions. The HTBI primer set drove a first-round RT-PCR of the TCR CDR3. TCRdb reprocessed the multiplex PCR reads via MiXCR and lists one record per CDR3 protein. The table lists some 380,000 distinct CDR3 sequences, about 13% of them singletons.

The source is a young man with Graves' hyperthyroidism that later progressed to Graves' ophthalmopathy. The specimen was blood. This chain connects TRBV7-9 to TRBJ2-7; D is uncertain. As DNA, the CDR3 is TGTGCCAGCAGCCCCTACCTCGAGCAGTACTTC. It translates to CASSPYLEQYF.